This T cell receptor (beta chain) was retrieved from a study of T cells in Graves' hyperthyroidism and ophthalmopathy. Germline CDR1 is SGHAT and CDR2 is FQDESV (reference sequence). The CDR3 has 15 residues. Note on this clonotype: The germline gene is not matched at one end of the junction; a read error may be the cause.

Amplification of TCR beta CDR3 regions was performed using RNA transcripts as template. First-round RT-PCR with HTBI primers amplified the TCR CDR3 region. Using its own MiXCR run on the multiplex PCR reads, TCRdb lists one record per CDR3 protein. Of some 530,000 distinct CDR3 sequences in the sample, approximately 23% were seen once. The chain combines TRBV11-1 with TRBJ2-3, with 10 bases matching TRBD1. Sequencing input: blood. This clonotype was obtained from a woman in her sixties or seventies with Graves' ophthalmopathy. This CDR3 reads CASSSRDRGTDTQYF. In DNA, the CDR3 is TGTGCCAGCAGCTCCCGGGACAGGGGCACAGATACACAGTATTTT. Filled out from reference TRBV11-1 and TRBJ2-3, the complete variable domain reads EAEVAQSPRYKITEKSQAVAFWCDPISGHATLYWYRQILGQGPELLVQFQDESVVDDSQLPKDRFSAERLKGVDSTLKIQPAELGDSAMYLCASSSRDRGTDTQYFGPGTRLTVL.